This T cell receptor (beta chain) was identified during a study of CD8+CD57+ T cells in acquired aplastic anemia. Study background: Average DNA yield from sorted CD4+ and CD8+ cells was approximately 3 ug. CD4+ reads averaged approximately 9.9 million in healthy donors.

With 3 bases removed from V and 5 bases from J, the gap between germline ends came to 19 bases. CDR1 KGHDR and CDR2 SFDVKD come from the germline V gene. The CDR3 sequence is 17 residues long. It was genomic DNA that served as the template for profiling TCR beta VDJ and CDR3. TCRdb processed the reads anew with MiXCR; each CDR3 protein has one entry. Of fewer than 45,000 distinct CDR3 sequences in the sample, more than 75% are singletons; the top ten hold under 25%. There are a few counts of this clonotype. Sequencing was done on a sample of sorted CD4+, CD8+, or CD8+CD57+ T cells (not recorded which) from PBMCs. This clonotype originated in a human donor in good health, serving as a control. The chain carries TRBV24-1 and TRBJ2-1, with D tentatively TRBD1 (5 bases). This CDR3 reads CATSDPMTPGYDNEQFF. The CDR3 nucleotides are TGTGCCACCAGTGATCCAATGACACCAGGGTACGACAATGAGCAGTTCTTC.